Included here is one TCR beta chain sequence, with context. This clone showed up just a few times. What this receptor recognizes is not known. Base qualities are not recorded, but no much larger clone differs from it by a single base. The cohort comprised hundreds of healthy bone marrow donors. All cohort members were sampled while nominally healthy, although unrecorded immune exposures were likely present. The donor tested CMV seronegative and was one of the 352 seronegative cohort members. A peripheral blood sample was provided by each donor, and peripheral blood mononuclear cells were used for TCR beta sequencing. Genomic DNA extraction from the blood cell samples was performed with the Qiagen DNeasy Blood Extraction Kit. Libraries were constructed by the immunoSEQ multiplex PCR assay. For the multiplex PCR, a mixture combining 60 forward primers for TCR Vbeta segments and 13 reverse primers for TCR Jbeta segments was used. A multiplex PCR assay on genomic DNA amplified the CDR3 region of rearranged TCR beta genes. On the Illumina HiSeq System, the amplified TCR beta libraries were sequenced as 87-base-pair reads. The authors processed their data as follows. Across the roughly 670 repertoires, a later analysis counted some 81 million unique TCR beta chains, 8.5 million to 12 million of which were shared by at least two donors. To remove PCR and sequencing errors, raw reads were error-corrected and collapsed into unique sequences using a nearest-neighbor algorithm that merged closely related sequences. To assign V, D and J gene segments, CDR3 sequences were aligned to IMGT reference sequences. For a sequence to be retained, a match of at least six nucleotides to both a V gene segment and a J gene segment was required. A rearrangement counted as productive if the CDR3 had no stop codons and remained in frame with V and J, and every other rearrangement counted as non-productive. Following IMGT convention, CDR3 was defined as the stretch from the second conserved V-encoded cysteine to the conserved J-encoded phenylalanine. In an earlier analysis of around 600 of the donors, sequences lacking an unambiguous match to a single V gene segment were excluded. In an earlier analysis of a few hundred of the donors, V segments were called functional above 56.7% productive rearrangements and were called segregating when the between-donor standard deviation exceeded 5%. A statistical classification framework was built for diagnosing cytomegalovirus status from the catalog of TCR beta chain sequences. A later analysis assigned V and J genes by comparing TCR nucleotide sequences with IMGT/GENE-DB human TR gene sequences. In a later analysis, CDR3 sequences and most-parsimonious VDJ recombination scenarios were assigned using the TCRdist pipeline. In a later analysis, each TCR beta chain was defined by its CDR3 amino acid sequence together with its V-gene family, and reads lacking a unique V-gene family were excluded. In a later analysis, 450 to 600 highly shared, low-generation-probability nucleotide sequences were removed to address suspected cross-contamination and a sequencing artifact. In a later analysis, a clonal expansion index was calculated for each public chain from normalized within-repertoire ranks of inferred template counts. In a later analysis, generation probabilities were computed using a VDJ recombination model fitted to out-of-frame rearrangements, and the results were checked against IGoR. A later analysis scored TCR-TCR, TCR-HLA and TCR-CMV co-occurrence with hypergeometric tests, applying a repertoire-size bias correction to TCR pairs. To estimate false discovery rates, a later analysis permuted the HLA or CMV assignments 20 times. A later analysis grouped co-occurring TCRs with DBSCAN, adding TCRdist sequence similarity when clustering within HLA-allele-positive subsets. Repertoires with fewer than 30,000 or more than 120,000 public chains, plus five repertoires with anomalous nucleotide sharing, were excluded from co-occurrence clustering. What TCRdb holds here is the immuneACCESS table cut down to in-frame rearrangements. Part of the clones is not present; checked against another copy, under half of the missing clones reflect an unresolved V gene, and the others are unexplained. The DNA was the basis for D and trimming; V, J and clone size are from that table. Recorded for this sample are approximately 170,000 clones; approximately 81% of them occurred a single time. The ten top clones hold 1% of the sample.

Taken from the germline V gene (reference sequence), the CDR1 and CDR2 loops are SGHNT and YYREEE. The CDR3 sequence holds 15 residues, the cysteine and phenylalanine included. Solely the CDR3 DNA is kept, with 45 bases framed from the first base. V ends up 5 bases short and J 10 bases short, with an unmatched junction base count of 11. The data stem from a study of cytomegalovirus exposure and HLA in healthy donors (dated by TCRdb to between 2016 and 2019). Broadly, across the study: An earlier analysis of approximately 640 of the donors reported roughly 270 Gb of sequence data and around 120 million unique TCR beta sequences from about 200 million T cells. An early release that covered fewer than 750 HLA-typed donors contained about 290 gigabases of sequencing data and about 84 million unique TCR sequences. The genetic ancestry cluster associated with self-reported Caucasian donors included about 81% of the roughly 390 genotyped donors. The study aimed to test whether signatures of past pathogen exposure could be identified by cataloging public T cell receptors. The study used immunosequencing to profile the T cell repertoires of some 600 subjects and linked those repertoires to cytomegalovirus serostatus. Along with the approximately 620-subject first cohort, a separate validation cohort of roughly 110 different subjects was used. To predict cytomegalovirus infection status, the study combined high-throughput TCR immunosequencing, statistical association of individual TCRs with disease status, and machine learning. To study patterns of TCR occurrence, a later analysis re-analyzed previously published TCR beta repertoires from several hundred donors and added high-resolution HLA genotyping. Rather than using new phenotypic data, the later analysis identified candidate immune exposures from TCR beta sequences and from how often those sequences occurred across donors. An earlier analysis of more than 450 of the donors used high-throughput TCR beta sequencing to judge whether each TCR beta V gene segment behaved as functional or pseudogenic. Donor age, sex, ethnicity and CMV serostatus were compiled alongside the repertoire data. Genome-wide SNP genotypes for about 55% of the roughly 670 donors were used in a later genetic analysis, which treated that subset as a discovery cohort. Every repertoire in the discovery cohort had been generated on one and the same sequencing platform. Class I and class II HLA loci were covered by the typing at four-digit resolution. The number of typed donors differed by locus: 629-630 for A, B, C, DRB1 and DQB1; approximately 520 for DQA1; approximately 600 for DPA1; and some 450 for DPB1. Roughly 5 DR-DQ haplotypes were handled as single units for association and clustering because linkage in the cohort was strong. Among about 400 genotyped donors of the cohort, an average of about 240,000 unique TCR beta nucleotide sequences was sequenced per donor, of which approximately 18% were non-productive.

What the study reported, not specific to this receptor: When HLA alleles, especially DR and DQ, strongly co-occurred, attributing TCR associations to individual alleles was difficult. The cohort was sequenced for TCR beta chains only, and without alpha or paired-chain data the features that could be detected were limited. Correlated functional status among segregating V segments might be attributable to linkage disequilibrium, but an unknown experimental factor could not be ruled out. An association between a missense DCLRE1C variant and V-gene and J-gene trimming of TCR beta chains was found in a later genetic analysis and replicated in an independent cohort. An earlier analysis of some 590 of the donors showed that most TCR beta V segments appeared in productive rearrangements either about 87% or about 30% of the time, which broadly matched IMGT annotations. A later analysis found that most CMV-associated TCR beta chains appeared HLA-restricted, with HLA associations seemingly driven largely by CMV exposure. Roughly uniform sequencing depth across donors was assumed in presence/absence analyses, although this assumption may not hold. According to a later analysis, parvovirus B19, influenza, CMV and Epstein-Barr virus appeared linked to several top co-occurrence clusters. According to the authors, the approach could potentially be generalized to other disease states and immunological phenotypes. Compared with the 666-donor mean, donors in an Asian-associated ancestry cluster had fewer N-insertions in productive TCRs, according to a later genetic analysis. The earlier analysis of a few hundred of the donors excluded some 15 rarely observed V segments, including chromosome 9 orphons, because counts were too low. In both the original and validation cohorts, the classifier was reported to diagnose cytomegalovirus status with high specificity and sensitivity. A later analysis found that HLA-associated TCR beta chains were more clonally expanded and had lower generation probabilities than equally common non-associated chains. Because some donors lacked HLA typing at each locus, the association tests relied only on the typed subset. The study gave a list of some 150 TCR beta chains associated with cytomegalovirus. In vitro tests confirmed that a few of the cytomegalovirus-associated TCR beta chains recognize cytomegalovirus antigens. According to a later analysis, TCR association rates differed among HLA loci, with DRB1 alleles showing the most associated TCRs and HLA-C alleles showing the fewest. Some IMGT-functional V segments, including TRBV6-2 and TRBV6-3, could not be told apart with the 87-base-pair reads, so those segments were excluded. Across donors, most TCR sequences were observed very rarely, whereas some public TCRs were present in many individuals. At a false discovery rate of 0.05, a later analysis linked 16,951 TCR beta sequences to specific HLA alleles. A further reported finding was that TCR beta sequences accurately predicted the HLA-A and HLA-B alleles for most subjects in the first cohort. A cluster of highly shared sequence variants was judged likely to be a technical artifact of the sequencing pipeline. Immune exposure information for the cohort was limited to CMV serostatus.

This clonotype originated in a boy aged 2 to 9 in good health and CMV-seronegative. The sequencing input was PBMCs. The chain is assembled from TRBV5-4 and TRBJ1-6; 8 of the junction bases match TRBD1. In nucleotide form, the sequence is TGTGCCAGCAGGCCGAAGGGACAGGTGAGGTCACCCCTCCACTTT. It translates to CASRPKGQVRSPLHF.